This TCR beta chain comes out of a study of shared clonotypes between healthy human individuals. The CDR3 loop spans 14 amino acids. Germline CDR1 is SGHTA and CDR2 is FQGNSA. The J segment lost 6 bases and the V segment lost 2 bases, leaving 6 bases of the junction unmatched. Profiling relied on immunoSEQ multiplex PCR, and the TCRdb table lists in-frame clones only, not all of them. Here the sample spans around 2.1 million clones, roughly 95% being singletons. The source material was naive CD4+ T cells sorted from blood. Subset reported: CD45RA+ positively selected. The source is a young man in good health. This chain joins TRBV7-2 and TRBJ2-5; 7 nucleotides match TRBD1. CDR3 sequence: CASSLRQGSQTQYF. CDR3 sequence (DNA): TGTGCCAGCAGCTTAAGACAGGGAAGTCAGACCCAGTACTTC.